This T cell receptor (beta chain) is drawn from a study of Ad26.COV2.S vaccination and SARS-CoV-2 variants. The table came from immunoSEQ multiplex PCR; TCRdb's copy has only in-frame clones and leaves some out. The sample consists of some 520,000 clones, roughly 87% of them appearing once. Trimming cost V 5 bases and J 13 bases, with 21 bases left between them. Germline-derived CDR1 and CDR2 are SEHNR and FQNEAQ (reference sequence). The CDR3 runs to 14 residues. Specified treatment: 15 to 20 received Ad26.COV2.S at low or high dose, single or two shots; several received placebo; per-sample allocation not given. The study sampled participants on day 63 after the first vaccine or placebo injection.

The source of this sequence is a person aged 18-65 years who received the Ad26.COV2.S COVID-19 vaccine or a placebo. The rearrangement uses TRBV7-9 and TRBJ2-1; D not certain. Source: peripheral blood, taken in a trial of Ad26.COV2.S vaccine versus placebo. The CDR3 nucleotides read TGTGCCAGCAGCACTCTCGCATCCCGGAGCGACCAGTTCTTC. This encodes CASSTLASRSDQFF.